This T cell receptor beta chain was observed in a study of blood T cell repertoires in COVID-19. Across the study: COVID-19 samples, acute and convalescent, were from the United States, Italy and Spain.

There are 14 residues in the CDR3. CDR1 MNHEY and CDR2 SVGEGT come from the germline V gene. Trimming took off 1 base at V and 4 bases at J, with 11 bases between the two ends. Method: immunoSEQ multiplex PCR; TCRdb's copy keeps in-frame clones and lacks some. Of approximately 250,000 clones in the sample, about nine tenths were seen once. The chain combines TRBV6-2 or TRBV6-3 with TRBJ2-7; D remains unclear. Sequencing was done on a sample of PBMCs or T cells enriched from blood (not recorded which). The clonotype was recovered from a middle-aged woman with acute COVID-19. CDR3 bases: TGTGCCAGCAGTTACTACAGCCTGTTATACGAGCAGTACTTC. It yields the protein CASSYYSLLYEQYF.